This TCR beta chain appears in the sequencing data of a study of blood T cells in healthy people across ages. General observations from the study: Naive T cell percentage by flow cytometry tracked strongly with beta diversity.

Comment on this clonotype: What it binds is unknown.

Primed by a sample-barcoded 5' primer and a J-beta primer mix, a second PCR proceeded for 7 to 11 cycles. TCRdb re-derived calls from the 5' RACE reads in MiXCR, one entry per CDR3 protein. This sample has 2 million or so distinct CDR3 sequences, with 49% found just once. Trimming removed 8 bases from V and 3 bases from J, with 15 bases in between. The CDR3 covers 14 residues. The sequenced sample consisted of blood. This TCR was recovered from a woman aged 40 to 55 in good health. The chain couples TRBV12-3 or TRBV12-4 to TRBJ2-3, with D hard to call. The chain's CDR3 is CASALTPRTDTQYF. The CDR3 DNA sequence: TGTGCCAGCGCCCTCACTCCGAGGACAGATACGCAGTATTTT.